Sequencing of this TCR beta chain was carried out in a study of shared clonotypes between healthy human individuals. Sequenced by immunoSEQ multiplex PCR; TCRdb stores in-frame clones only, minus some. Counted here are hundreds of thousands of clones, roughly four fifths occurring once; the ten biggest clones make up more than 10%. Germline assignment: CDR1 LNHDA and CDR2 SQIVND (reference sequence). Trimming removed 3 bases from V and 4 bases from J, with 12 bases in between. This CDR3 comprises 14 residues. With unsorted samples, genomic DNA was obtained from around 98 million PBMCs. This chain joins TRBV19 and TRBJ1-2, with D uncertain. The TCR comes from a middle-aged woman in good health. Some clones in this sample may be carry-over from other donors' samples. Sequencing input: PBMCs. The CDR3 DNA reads TGTGCCAGTAGTATCGGGCCTCTGGGCTATGGCTACACCTTC. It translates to CASSIGPLGYGYTF.